These 27 T cell receptor beta chains share one sample of origin, sequenced in a study of blood T cell repertoires in COVID-19. Libraries were prepared by immunoSEQ multiplex PCR; TCRdb keeps only in-frame clonotypes and omits some of them. This repertoire shows about 350,000 clones, under 95% found once; its top ten account for 2.5% to 4%. Material for sequencing was peripheral blood. The receptors shown here come from a young woman who had recovered from COVID-19.

J is TRBJ1-2 and V is TRBV5-5; perhaps TRBD1 as D (6 bases). V lost 1 base, J lost 4 bases, and 23 bases lay in between. Germline loops: CDR1 SGHKS, CDR2 YYEKEE (reference sequence). The CDR3 sequence is 18 residues long. The CDR3 DNA follows: TGTGCCAGCAGCTTGTCAACAGGGTCGGGGCTTGGGTTCTATGGCTACACCTTC. It encodes CASSLSTGSGLGFYGYTF.

This chain uses TRBV7-2 with TRBJ2-1; 7 bases align to TRBD2. Germline lookup yields CDR1 SGHTA and CDR2 FQGNSA. After removal of 0 bases from V and 0 bases from J, the junction contained 5 bases not matched to a gene. The CDR3 extends over 17 amino acids. The CDR3 here is CASSLAFGGDSYNEQFF. Written as DNA, the CDR3 is TGTGCCAGCAGCTTAGCTTTTGGGGGGGACTCCTACAATGAGCAGTTCTTC.

V usage is TRBV29-1 and J usage is TRBJ1-3; 8 bases are a match to TRBD1. The CDR3 has 14 residues. The V gene end was trimmed by 6 bases and the J gene end by 2 bases; junction bases not matched to a gene: 6. Germline V CDR1 and CDR2: SQVTM, ANQGSEA. The CDR3 coding sequence is TGCAGCGTAGCTGGACAGGGACCTGGAAACACCATATATTTT. Protein: CSVAGQGPGNTIYF.

V gene TRBV5-6 combines with J gene TRBJ2-5, with TRBD1 identical over 7 bases. The CDR3 spans 13 residues. Trimming took 4 bases from V and 3 from J; bases not matched to a gene: 3. Looked up from germline, CDR1 is SGHDT and CDR2 is YYEEEE. The CDR3 region has the DNA TGTGCCAGCAGCCCAGGACAGGAAGAGACCCAGTACTTC. This encodes CASSPGQEETQYF.

CDR3 sequence (DNA): TGTGCCAGCAGCTTAAGCGGGGGGGGCCCAGATACGCAGTATTTT. The encoded protein is CASSLSGGGPDTQYF. The chain is built from TRBV7-2 and TRBJ2-3, with 10 bases aligning to TRBD2. The germline V gene encodes CDR1 SGHTA and CDR2 FQGNSA. The CDR3 has 15 amino acids. Trimming at V came to 2 bases and at J to 4 bases, leaving 3 bases not matched to a gene.

The genes are TRBV5-1 and TRBJ2-7; D uncertain. Germline-derived CDR1 and CDR2 are SGHRS and YFSETQ. V was cut by 0 bases and J by 0 bases, with 10 bases left in between. This CDR3 spans 15 amino acids. CDR3 sequence: CASSLEPGSSYEQYV. The DNA for the CDR3 is TGCGCCAGCAGCTTGGAACCAGGTAGCTCCTACGAGCAGTACGTC.

To note about this clone: This specimen includes other DNA sequences encoding the same CDR3. V is TRBV10-3 and J is TRBJ2-3; the D gene is possibly TRBD1 (5 bases). The V end was cut by 0 bases, the J end by 1 base, with 5 bases between. This CDR3 spans 14 amino acids. The germline V gene has CDR1 ENHRY and CDR2 SYGVKD. For the CDR3, the DNA is TGTGCCATCAGTGAGTCGGGGCGCACAGATACGCAGTATTTT. Translation: CAISESGRTDTQYF.

Here the CDR3 reads CASSRISGEGLRAFF. The CDR3 coding sequence is TGCGCCAGCAGCCGAATTTCGGGTGAAGGTCTTCGAGCTTTCTTT. The chain couples TRBV4-1 to TRBJ1-1, with D unclear. V lost 4 bases and J lost 10, with 22 bases in between. Germline values: CDR1 MGHRA, CDR2 YSYEKL. The CDR3 runs 15 residues.

The chain recombines TRBV14 with TRBJ2-7; D is ambiguous. Trimming pared 2 bases from V and 0 bases from J, leaving 11 bases between. Germline values: CDR1 SGHDN, CDR2 FVKESK. The CDR3 is made up of 15 amino acids. CDR3 amino acids: CASSQLGQSSYEQYV. CDR3 nucleotides: TGTGCCAGCAGCCAATTGGGCCAGAGCTCCTACGAGCAGTACGTC.

CDR3 sequence reads: CASSRGGGFGYTF. The CDR3 DNA reads TGCGCCAGCAGCAGGGGTGGGGGCTTTGGCTACACCTTC. V is TRBV5-1 and J is TRBJ1-2, with a weak D call TRBD1 (6 bases). With 4 bases removed from V and 7 bases from J, the gap between germline ends came to 14 bases. The CDR3 runs to 13 residues. Germline CDR1 SGHRS, CDR2 YFSETQ. The entire variable domain, with the rest obtained from reference TRBV5-1 and TRBJ1-2, is as follows: KAGVTQTPRYLIKTRGQQVTLSCSPISGHRSVSWYQQTPGQGLQFLFEYFSETQRNKGNFPGRFSGRQFSNSRSEMNVSTLELGDSALYLCASSRGGGFGYTFGSGTRLTVV.

This clone occurred a few times. This sequence joins TRBV5-6 and TRBJ1-2, with D tentatively TRBD1 (5 bases). This CDR3 has 15 amino acids. Germline CDR1 and CDR2: SGHDT and YYEEEE. The V gene lost 0 bases and the J gene lost 5 bases, with 14 bases spanning the gap. The CDR3 spells CASSLVVQGIYGYTF. DNA for the CDR3: TGTGCCAGCAGCTTGGTAGTCCAGGGAATTTATGGCTACACCTTC.

V is TRBV3-1 (or the pseudogene TRBV3-2) and J is TRBJ2-7, with 9 bases matching TRBD2. Unmatched junction bases numbered 4, after V lost 0 bases and J lost 4 bases. CDR3 length: 15 residues. Per the germline V gene, CDR1 is LGHDT and CDR2 is YNNKEL (reference sequence). The CDR3 is CASSQEVSGRYEQYV. The CDR3 DNA is TGTGCCAGCAGCCAAGAAGTTAGCGGGAGATACGAGCAGTACGTC.

The chain is built from TRBV7-9 and TRBJ1-4; possible D gene TRBD1, 5 bases. Trimming shortened V by 1 base and J by 7 bases, and 10 bases separated the two germline ends. There are 14 residues in the CDR3. Germline CDR1 SEHNR, CDR2 FQNEAQ (reference sequence). CDR3 bases: TGTGCCAGCAGCTTAGGGCAGGGCGGTGAAAAACTGTTTTTT. This encodes CASSLGQGGEKLFF.

V gene TRBV4-1 combines with J gene TRBJ2-2; perhaps TRBD2 as D (6 bases). Trimming left V 9 bases short and J 5 bases short, with 16 bases between. Germline CDR1 MGHRA, CDR2 YSYEKL. The CDR3 sequence is 14 residues long. CDR3 loop: CASQRAQTTGELFF. CDR3 nucleotides: TGCGCCAGTCAGCGGGCGCAGACTACCGGGGAGCTGTTTTTT.

This sequence joins TRBV19 and TRBJ2-1; a possible D gene is TRBD2 (6 bases). Germline lookup yields CDR1 LNHDA and CDR2 SQIVND (reference sequence). This CDR3 is built from 14 residues. Trimming pared 9 bases from V and 1 base from J, leaving 13 bases between. The CDR3 loop reads CASTFGRSYNEQFF. The CDR3 DNA is TGTGCCAGCACCTTCGGGAGATCCTACAATGAGCAGTTCTTC.

This clone was seen only once. The V gene is TRBV3-1 (or the pseudogene TRBV3-2), the J gene TRBJ2-1; 12 bases align to TRBD2. The V gene's germline CDR1 is LGHDT and CDR2 YNNKEL (reference sequence). This CDR3 region has 16 residues. J lost 4 bases, V lost 2 bases, and 3 bases had no gene match. CDR3 sequence: CASSQSSGRAYNEQFF. CDR3 DNA: TGTGCCAGCAGCCAATCTAGCGGGAGGGCGTACAATGAGCAGTTCTTC.

The CDR3 here is CAWRKMGSLENTEAFF. Here the CDR3 DNA reads TGTGCCTGGAGAAAGATGGGGAGCTTGGAAAACACTGAAGCTTTCTTT. The rearrangement uses TRBV30 and TRBJ1-1; no firm D call. V lost 3 bases and J 2 bases, leaving 19 bases between the germline ends. The CDR3 totals 16 residues. Per germline, CDR1 GTSNPN and CDR2 SVGIG (reference sequence). The variable domain in full, completed from reference TRBV30 and TRBJ1-1, reads SQTIHQWPATLVQPVGSPLSLECTVEGTSNPNLYWYRQAAGRGLQLLFYSVGIGQISSEVPQNLSASRPQDRQFILSSKKLLLSDSGFYLCAWRKMGSLENTEAFFGQGTRLTVV.

The chain carries TRBV12-5 and TRBJ1-2; D is unclear. Germline V gene lookup returns CDR1 LGHNT and CDR2 FRNRAP. The CDR3 contains 14 residues. V lost 6 bases, J lost 0 bases, and 11 bases lay in between. CDR3 sequence (DNA): TGTGCTAGTGGCGGTGACACAACTAACTATGGCTACACCTTC. It encodes CASGGDTTNYGYTF.

This chain links TRBV4-1 with TRBJ1-4; 7 nucleotides agree with TRBD1. The V segment lost 1 base and the J segment 6 bases; nucleotides outside the gene matches: 8. CDR1 and CDR2 (germline): MGHRA, YSYEKL. There are 16 residues in the CDR3. CDR3 nucleotides: TGCGCCAGCAGCCAAGGGATTACCGGGACAGATGAAAAACTGTTTTTT. This sequence encodes CASSQGITGTDEKLFF.

The rearrangement joins TRBV5-1 to TRBJ2-2, with no clear D. V shed 4 bases and J shed 0 bases, with 19 bases lying between them. Looked up from germline, CDR1 is SGHRS and CDR2 is YFSETQ. The CDR3 totals 18 residues. CDR3: CASSPPPRLGANTGELFF. In DNA, the CDR3 is TGCGCCAGCAGCCCTCCCCCCCGGCTAGGAGCGAACACCGGGGAGCTGTTTTTT.

The chain couples TRBV14 to TRBJ2-1; 13 bases line up with TRBD2. The CDR3 sequence is 17 residues long. From germline, CDR1 is SGHDN and CDR2 FVKESK. Unmatched junction bases numbered 8, after V lost 2 bases and J lost 7 bases. In nucleotides, the CDR3 is TGTGCCAGCAGCCAAATAAAGGGACTAGCGGGAAAGAATGAGCAGTTCTTC. This translates into CASSQIKGLAGKNEQFF.

The genes are TRBV5-1 and TRBJ2-5; 7 positions match TRBD2. Unmatched junction bases numbered 5, after V lost 4 bases and J lost 2 bases. The CDR3 loop spans 14 amino acids. Germline-derived CDR1 and CDR2 are SGHRS and YFSETQ. The CDR3 spells CASSLGAGQETQYF. The CDR3 nucleotides read TGCGCCAGCAGCCTAGGAGCGGGACAAGAGACCCAGTACTTC. Drawing the rest from reference TRBV5-1 and TRBJ2-5, the complete variable domain is KAGVTQTPRYLIKTRGQQVTLSCSPISGHRSVSWYQQTPGQGLQFLFEYFSETQRNKGNFPGRFSGRQFSNSRSEMNVSTLELGDSALYLCASSLGAGQETQYFGPGTRLLVL.

The CDR3 sequence: CARSFGTENIQYF. Here the CDR3 DNA reads TGTGCCAGAAGCTTTGGGACAGAAAACATTCAGTACTTC. V and J are TRBV7-5 and TRBJ2-4; the tabulated D call, TRBD1, remains unverified against the DNA. TRBV7-5 is classified as a pseudogene. CDR3 size: 13 residues.

The sample holds one count of this clone. This chain links TRBV4-3 with TRBJ1-5, with D possibly TRBD1 on 6 matching bases. The CDR3 runs 16 residues. The ends were cut back, 0 bases at V and 11 bases at J, with 20 bases in the middle. CDR1 LGHNA and CDR2 YSLEER come from the germline V gene. The CDR3 DNA reads as TGCGCCAGCAGCCAAGATTATGGCAGGGCGGGGGCAGCCCAGCATTTT. Protein sequence: CASSQDYGRAGAAQHF.

The chain joins TRBV5-6 to TRBJ2-3, with D perhaps matching TRBD1 (6 bases). Trimming stripped 2 bases from V and 8 bases from J, with 21 bases between. The CDR3 extends over 16 amino acids. Germline loops: CDR1 SGHDT, CDR2 YYEEEE. The CDR3 loop reads CASSFGAGVVSGTQYF. The CDR3 nucleotides read TGTGCCAGCAGCTTTGGTGCAGGGGTCGTGTCGGGTACGCAGTATTTT. Drawing the rest from reference TRBV5-6 and TRBJ2-3, the complete variable domain is DAGVTQSPTHLIKTRGQQVTLRCSPKSGHDTVSWYQQALGQGPQFIFQYYEEEERQRGNFPDRFSGHQFPNYSSELNVNALLLGDSALYLCASSFGAGVVSGTQYFGPGTRLTVL.

The chain carries TRBV6-5 and TRBJ2-3; D is possibly TRBD2 (5 bases). Germline CDR1 MNHEY, CDR2 SVGAGI. The V gene lost 6 bases and the J gene lost 7 bases, with 14 bases spanning the gap. This CDR3 contains 13 residues. CDR3 amino acids: CASSPSRGYTQYF. The CDR3 DNA follows: TGTGCCAGCAGCCCCTCACGGGGATATACGCAGTATTTT.

The count of this clone is one. V is TRBV6-2 or TRBV6-3 and J is TRBJ2-6; 11 nucleotides agree with TRBD2. The CDR3 consists of 18 residues. V lost 6 bases to trimming and J lost 0 bases; unmatched junction nucleotides: 7. Germline CDR1 reads MNHEY; CDR2 reads SVGEGT. The CDR3 coding sequence is TGTGCCAGCAGCCCCCCCGGACTAGCGGGCTCTGGGGCCAACGTCCTGACTTTC. The encoded protein is CASSPPGLAGSGANVLTF.